A single sample gave rise to the 23 T cell receptor beta chains below, sequenced in a study of lymphopenia after photon versus proton radiotherapy. TCRdb's copy holds only in-frame clones and misses some; the assay was immunoSEQ multiplex PCR. Here the sample spans around 28,000 clones, 81% being singletons. The sequences come from peripheral blood, collected from a patient treated with photon-based radiotherapy. The receptors originated from a man aged 50-59 years with gastric cancer.

The chain is built from TRBV2 and TRBJ1-1; D call uncertain. Germline assignment: CDR1 SNHLY and CDR2 FYNNEI. This CDR3 has 12 amino acids. Trimming stripped 7 bases from V and 1 base from J, with 7 bases between. The chain's CDR3 is CASNIGNTEAFF. CDR3 coding DNA: TGTGCCAGCAACATCGGGAACACTGAAGCTTTCTTT.

The chain uses TRBV25-1 and TRBJ2-2; the match to TRBD2 covers 7 bases. Trimming cost V 5 bases and J 2 bases; bases outside gene matches: 8. The CDR3 is 16 residues long. Germline values: CDR1 MGHDK, CDR2 SYGVNS. CDR3 DNA: TGTGCCAGCAGTCGTCCCGGGGGGATCAACACCGGGGAGCTGTTTTTT. Its translation: CASSRPGGINTGELFF.

This chain links TRBV7-8 with TRBJ1-5; no reliable D call. V shed 4 bases and J shed 4 bases, with 5 bases lying between them. CDR3 length equals 12 residues. Germline lookup yields CDR1 SGHVS and CDR2 FQNEAQ. CDR3 sequence (DNA): TGTGCCAGCAGCTCCGTAAATCAGCCCCAGCATTTT. Translated, it gives CASSSVNQPQHF.

This clone was counted only a few times. This chain joins TRBV6-1 and TRBJ2-1, with D unclear. The CDR3 has 15 amino acids. V dropped 3 bases and J dropped 0 bases, with 9 bases sitting between them. Germline assignment: CDR1 MNHNS and CDR2 SASEGT. The CDR3 reads CASSETWSSYNEQFF. The CDR3 coding sequence is TGTGCCAGCAGTGAGACATGGAGCTCCTACAATGAGCAGTTCTTC.

This clone was recorded only once. The chain joins TRBV6-4 to TRBJ1-2, with 9 bases lining up with TRBD1. The germline V gene encodes CDR1 MRHNA and CDR2 SNTAGT. V shed 6 bases, J shed 8 bases, and the junction held 7 bases outside the gene matches. This CDR3 has 13 amino acids. This CDR3 reads CASSPGQGRGYTF. For the CDR3, the DNA is TGTGCCAGCAGCCCGGGACAGGGTCGCGGCTACACCTTC.

This clone was seen only a few times. The genes are TRBV6-1 and TRBJ1-2, with 7 bases matching TRBD1. This CDR3 spans 14 amino acids. CDR1 and CDR2 (germline): MNHNS, SASEGT. Losses at the gene ends were 2 bases for V and 4 bases for J; bases not matched to a gene: 4. The CDR3 sequence is CASSETGEGYGYTF. The CDR3, as DNA: TGTGCCAGCAGTGAAACAGGGGAGGGCTATGGCTACACCTTC.

The V and J genes are TRBV4-3 and TRBJ1-1; no reliable D call. The CDR3 sequence is 15 residues long. Germline CDR1 reads LGHNA; CDR2 reads YSLEER. Trimming removed 2 bases at V and 3 bases at J, with 13 bases between. CDR3 DNA: TGCGCCAGCAGCCAAAGGGATCTGGGCGACACTGAAGCTTTCTTT. Translating it yields CASSQRDLGDTEAFF.

The chain links TRBV6-1 to TRBJ1-5; tentatively, D is TRBD1 (6 bases). There are 15 residues in the CDR3. V was pared by 2 bases and J by 6 bases, with 14 bases between. Germline V lookup: CDR1 MNHNS, CDR2 SASEGT. The CDR3 coding sequence is TGTGCCAGCAGTGAAATCCCCGGGGGCAGTCAGCCCCAGCATTTT. Translating gives CASSEIPGGSQPQHF.

This sequence joins TRBV4-2 and TRBJ1-3, with TRBD1 as a possible D gene (5 bases). CDR1 LGHNA and CDR2 YNFKEQ come from the germline V gene. The CDR3 totals 15 residues. V was cut by 1 base and J by 1 base, with 8 bases left in between. CDR3 in amino acids: CASSQAGFSGNTIYF. CDR3 bases: TGTGCCAGCAGCCAAGCAGGGTTTTCTGGAAACACCATATATTTT.

This rearrangement joins TRBV4-1 to TRBJ2-6; 9 positions match TRBD2. This CDR3 is 18 amino acids long. CDR1 is MGHRA, CDR2 YSYEKL, per germline. The ends lost 1 base at V and 0 bases at J; junction bases unmatched: 4. The CDR3 region is CASSQVAGVHSGANVLTF. The CDR3, as DNA: TGCGCCAGCAGCCAAGTAGCGGGGGTCCACTCTGGGGCCAACGTCCTGACTTTC.

This clone was detected a few times. The chain combines TRBV7-2 with TRBJ2-4; maybe TRBD1 (6 bases). The CDR3 covers 11 residues. Trimming removed 5 bases at V and 15 bases at J, with 14 bases between. The V gene's germline CDR1 is SGHTA and CDR2 FQGNSA. CDR3 DNA sequence: TGTGCCAGCAGCATACACAGGGAGTGGTACTTC. Protein sequence: CASSIHREWYF.

The rearrangement uses TRBV5-1 and TRBJ2-5; unclear D gene. This CDR3 is built from 13 residues. Trimming stripped 3 bases from V and 2 bases from J, with 8 bases between. From germline, CDR1 is SGHRS and CDR2 YFSETQ. CDR3 nucleotides: TGCGCCAGCAGCTCGGACGGGCAAGAGACCCAGTACTTC. Its translation: CASSSDGQETQYF.

The V gene is TRBV18, the J gene TRBJ2-3; D is possibly TRBD1 (5 bases). Germline values: CDR1 KGHSH, CDR2 LQKENI. V was trimmed by 2 bases and J by 6 bases, leaving 15 bases between them. CDR3 length: 15 amino acids. In nucleotides, the CDR3 is TGTGCCAGCTCACCAATCGGGTCCCCAGGGGATACGCAGTATTTT. It yields the protein CASSPIGSPGDTQYF.

This chain uses TRBV7-3 with TRBJ2-3, with 13 bases identical to TRBD2. Germline V lookup: CDR1 SGHTA, CDR2 FQGTGA. V lost 5 bases and J lost 4; bases outside the gene matches: 6. CDR3 length: 16 amino acids. This CDR3 is CASSPGLAGFADTQYF. DNA of the CDR3: TGTGCCAGCAGCCCGGGACTAGCGGGGTTCGCAGATACGCAGTATTTT.

The genes are TRBV11-3 and TRBJ2-2; no reliable D call. The ends were cut back, 1 base at V and 6 bases at J, with 6 bases in the middle. The CDR3 is made up of 13 amino acids. CDR1 and CDR2 (germline): SGHNT, YENEEA. The CDR3 sequence is CASSLVDAGELFF. The CDR3 nucleotides are TGTGCCAGCAGCTTAGTCGATGCCGGGGAGCTGTTTTTT.

V gene TRBV2 combines with J gene TRBJ2-7, with D perhaps matching TRBD1 (7 bases). Trimming left V 4 bases short and J 12 bases short, with 10 bases between. CDR3 length: 10 amino acids. Germline values: CDR1 SNHLY, CDR2 FYNNEI. The CDR3 region is CASSVRGAYV. The CDR3 DNA sequence: TGTGCCAGCAGTGTCAGGGGGGCGTACGTC.

This chain uses TRBV29-1 with TRBJ2-6; D remains unclear. The CDR3 is 14 residues long. Trimming removed 2 bases from V and 0 bases from J, with 5 bases in between. In germline, CDR1 is SQVTM, CDR2 ANQGSEA. CDR3 loop: CSVERSSGANVLTF. The CDR3 nucleotides read TGCAGCGTTGAAAGGAGCTCTGGGGCCAACGTCCTGACTTTC.

The chain uses TRBV12-5 and TRBJ1-5; the match to TRBD1 covers 7 bases. Germline CDR1 LGHNT, CDR2 FRNRAP. V gave up 5 bases and J gave up 4 bases; unmatched junction bases: 8. This CDR3 is built from 15 residues. CDR3 loop: CASGPTGIGNQPQHF. Here the CDR3 DNA reads TGTGCTAGTGGTCCGACAGGGATAGGAAATCAGCCCCAGCATTTT.

The rearrangement links TRBV5-5 to TRBJ1-5, with D uncertain. CDR3 size: 15 residues. V was trimmed by 4 bases and J by 0 bases, leaving 11 bases between them. CDR1 is SGHKS and CDR2 is YYEKEE in the germline V gene (reference sequence). The CDR3 bases are TGTGCCAGCAGCCCCCACCAGAATAGCAATCAGCCCCAGCATTTT. Its translation is CASSPHQNSNQPQHF.

This chain uses TRBV10-2 with TRBJ2-7; D possibly corresponds to TRBD1 (6 bases). The CDR3 spans 15 residues. CDR1 and CDR2 (germline): WSHSY, SAAADI. Between the trimmed V and J ends, which lost 8 bases and 0 bases, there was a span of 17 bases. The CDR3 is CASQKTGTSSYEQYF. The DNA of the CDR3 is TGCGCCAGCCAAAAGACCGGGACAAGCTCCTACGAGCAGTACTTC.

The CDR3 region has the DNA TGTGCCAGCAGTGTTGAGGTTTATTCCCTCCACTTT. Amino acid sequence: CASSVEVYSLHF. V and J are TRBV2 and TRBJ1-6; D is unresolved. The V gene lost 4 bases and the J gene lost 14 bases, with 12 bases spanning the gap. CDR1 and CDR2 (germline): SNHLY, FYNNEI. The CDR3 loop spans 12 amino acids.

This clone was counted a few times. This chain links TRBV7-6 with TRBJ2-2; D may be TRBD1 (6 bases). The V and J ends lost 1 base and 4 bases respectively, with 10 bases between them. CDR1 is SGHVS, CDR2 FNYEAQ, per germline. The CDR3 totals 15 residues. Here the CDR3 reads CASSLGQGITGELFF. The CDR3, as DNA: TGTGCCAGCAGCTTAGGCCAGGGGATCACCGGGGAGCTGTTTTTT.

The sample holds a few counts of this clone. The chain links TRBV4-2 to TRBJ2-3, with D unresolved. The germline V and J ends were trimmed by 0 bases and 1 base, with 5 bases remaining between them. The CDR3 has 14 residues. Germline loops: CDR1 LGHNA, CDR2 YNFKEQ. The CDR3 DNA is TGTGCCAGCAGCCAAGATTGGGGCACAGATACGCAGTATTTT. Translation gives CASSQDWGTDTQYF.